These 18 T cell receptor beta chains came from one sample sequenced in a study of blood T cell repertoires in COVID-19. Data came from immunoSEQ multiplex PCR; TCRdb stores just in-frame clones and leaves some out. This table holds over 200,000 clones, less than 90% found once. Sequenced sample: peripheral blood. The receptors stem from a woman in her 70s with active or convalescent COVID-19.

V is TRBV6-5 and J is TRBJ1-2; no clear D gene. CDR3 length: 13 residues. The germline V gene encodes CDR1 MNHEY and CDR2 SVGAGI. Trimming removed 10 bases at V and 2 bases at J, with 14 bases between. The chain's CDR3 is CATLGGHNYGYTF. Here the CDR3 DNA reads TGTGCCACCCTCGGCGGTCACAACTATGGCTACACCTTC.

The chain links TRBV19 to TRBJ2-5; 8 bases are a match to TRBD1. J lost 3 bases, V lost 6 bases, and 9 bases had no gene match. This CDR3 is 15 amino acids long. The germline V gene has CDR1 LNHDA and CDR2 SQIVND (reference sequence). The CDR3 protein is CASRPTGVKKETQYF. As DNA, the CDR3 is TGTGCCAGTAGGCCGACAGGGGTGAAGAAAGAGACCCAGTACTTC. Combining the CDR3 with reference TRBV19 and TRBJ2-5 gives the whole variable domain DGGITQSPKYLFRKEGQNVTLSCEQNLNHDAMYWYRQDPGQGLRLIYYSQIVNDFQKGDIAEGYSVSREKKESFPLTVTSAQKNPTAFYLCASRPTGVKKETQYFGPGTRLLVL.

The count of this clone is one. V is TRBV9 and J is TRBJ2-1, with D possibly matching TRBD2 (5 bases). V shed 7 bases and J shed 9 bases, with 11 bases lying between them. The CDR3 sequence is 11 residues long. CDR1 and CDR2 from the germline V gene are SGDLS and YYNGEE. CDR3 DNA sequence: TGTGCCAGCTCCGGGAACGCTGAGCAGTTCTTC. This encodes CASSGNAEQFF.

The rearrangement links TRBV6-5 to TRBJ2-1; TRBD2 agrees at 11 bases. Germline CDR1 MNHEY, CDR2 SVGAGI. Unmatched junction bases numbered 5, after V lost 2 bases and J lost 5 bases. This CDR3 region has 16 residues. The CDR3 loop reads CASSYRTSGLDNEQFF. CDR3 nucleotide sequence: TGTGCCAGCAGTTACAGGACTAGCGGGCTCGACAATGAGCAGTTCTTC.

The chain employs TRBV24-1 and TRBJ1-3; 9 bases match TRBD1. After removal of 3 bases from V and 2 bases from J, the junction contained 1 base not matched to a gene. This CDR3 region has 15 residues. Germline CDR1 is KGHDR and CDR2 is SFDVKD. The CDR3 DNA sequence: TGTGCCACCAGTGATACAGGGGGCCCTGGAAACACCATATATTTT. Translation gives CATSDTGGPGNTIYF.

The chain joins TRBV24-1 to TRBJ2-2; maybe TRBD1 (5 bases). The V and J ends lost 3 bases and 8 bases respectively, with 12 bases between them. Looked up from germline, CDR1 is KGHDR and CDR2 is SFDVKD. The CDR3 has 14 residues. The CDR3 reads CATSDPQGEGELFF. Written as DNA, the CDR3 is TGTGCCACCAGTGATCCTCAGGGCGAAGGGGAGCTGTTTTTT.

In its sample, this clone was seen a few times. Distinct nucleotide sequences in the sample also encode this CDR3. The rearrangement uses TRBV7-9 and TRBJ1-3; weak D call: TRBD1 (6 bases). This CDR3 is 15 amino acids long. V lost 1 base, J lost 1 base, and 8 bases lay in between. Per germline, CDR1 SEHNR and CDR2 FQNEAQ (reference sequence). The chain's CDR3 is CASSLDRVSGNTIYF. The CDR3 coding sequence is TGTGCCAGCAGCTTAGACAGGGTGTCTGGAAACACCATATATTTT.

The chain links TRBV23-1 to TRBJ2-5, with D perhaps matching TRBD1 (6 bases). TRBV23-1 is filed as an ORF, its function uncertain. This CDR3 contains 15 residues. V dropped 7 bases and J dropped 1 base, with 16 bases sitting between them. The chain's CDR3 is CASTQPGHAQETQYF. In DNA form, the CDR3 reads TGCGCCAGCACCCAACCGGGACATGCCCAAGAGACCCAGTACTTC.

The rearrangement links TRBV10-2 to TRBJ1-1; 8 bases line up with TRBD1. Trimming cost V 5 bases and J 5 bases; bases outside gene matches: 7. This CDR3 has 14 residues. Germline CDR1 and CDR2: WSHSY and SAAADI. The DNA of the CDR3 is TGCGCCAGCAGTCATACAGGGGGAGGAACTGAAGCTTTCTTT. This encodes CASSHTGGGTEAFF.

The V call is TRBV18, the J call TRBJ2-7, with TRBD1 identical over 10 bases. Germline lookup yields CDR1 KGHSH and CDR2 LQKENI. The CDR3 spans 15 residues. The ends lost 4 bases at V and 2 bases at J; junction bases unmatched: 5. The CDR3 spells CASSLRGQGTYEQYF. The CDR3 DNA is TGTGCCAGCTCACTAAGGGGACAGGGGACCTACGAGCAGTACTTC.

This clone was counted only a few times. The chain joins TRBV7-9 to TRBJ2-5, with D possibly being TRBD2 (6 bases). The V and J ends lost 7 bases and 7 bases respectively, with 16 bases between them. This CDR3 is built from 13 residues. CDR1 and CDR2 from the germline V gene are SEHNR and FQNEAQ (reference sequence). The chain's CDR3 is CASTISGFGTQYF. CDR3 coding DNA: TGTGCCAGCACTATTAGCGGATTTGGGACCCAGTACTTC.

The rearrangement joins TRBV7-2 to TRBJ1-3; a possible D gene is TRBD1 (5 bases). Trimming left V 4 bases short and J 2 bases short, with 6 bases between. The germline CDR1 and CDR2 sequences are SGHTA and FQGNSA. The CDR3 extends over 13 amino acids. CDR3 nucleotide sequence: TGTGCCAGCAGCTCAGGGACTGGAAACACCATATATTTT. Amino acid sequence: CASSSGTGNTIYF.

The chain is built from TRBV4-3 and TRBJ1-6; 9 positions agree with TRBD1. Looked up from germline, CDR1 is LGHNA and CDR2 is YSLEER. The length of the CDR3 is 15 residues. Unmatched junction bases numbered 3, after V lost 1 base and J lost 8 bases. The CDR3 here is CASSQAGQGYSPLHF. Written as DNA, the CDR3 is TGCGCCAGCAGCCAAGCAGGACAGGGGTATTCACCCCTCCACTTT.

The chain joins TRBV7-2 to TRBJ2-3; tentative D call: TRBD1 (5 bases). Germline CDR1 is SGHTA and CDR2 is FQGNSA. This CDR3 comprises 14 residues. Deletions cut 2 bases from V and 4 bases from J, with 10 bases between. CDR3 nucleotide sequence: TGTGCCAGCAGCTTATATATGGGGCCAGATACGCAGTATTTT. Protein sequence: CASSLYMGPDTQYF.

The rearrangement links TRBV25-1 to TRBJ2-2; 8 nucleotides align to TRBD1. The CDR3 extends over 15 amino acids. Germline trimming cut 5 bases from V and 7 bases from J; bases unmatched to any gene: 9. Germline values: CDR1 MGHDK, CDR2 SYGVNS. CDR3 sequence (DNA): TGTGCCAGCAGTTCACGACAGGGGACTCACGGGGAGCTGTTTTTT. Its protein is CASSSRQGTHGELFF.

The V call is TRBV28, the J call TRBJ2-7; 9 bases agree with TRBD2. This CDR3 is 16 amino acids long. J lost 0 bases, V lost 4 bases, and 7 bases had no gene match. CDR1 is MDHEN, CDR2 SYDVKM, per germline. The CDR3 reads CASSSPTSGYSYEQYF. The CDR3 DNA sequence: TGTGCCAGCAGTTCGCCAACTAGCGGGTACTCCTACGAGCAGTACTTC.

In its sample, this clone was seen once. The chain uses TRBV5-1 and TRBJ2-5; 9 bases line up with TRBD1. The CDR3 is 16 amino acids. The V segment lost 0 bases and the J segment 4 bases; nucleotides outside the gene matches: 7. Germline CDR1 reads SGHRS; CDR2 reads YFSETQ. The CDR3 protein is CASSLATGGLGETQYF. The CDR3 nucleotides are TGCGCCAGCAGCTTGGCCACAGGGGGCTTGGGAGAGACCCAGTACTTC.

CDR3 bases: TGTGCCAGCCGTAGCTCTGGAAACACCATATATTTT. This codes for CASRSSGNTIYF. The genes are TRBV2 and TRBJ1-3; D remains ambiguous. This CDR3 has 12 residues. The germline gives CDR1 SNHLY, CDR2 FYNNEI. V was pared by 8 bases and J by 0 bases, with 5 bases between.